This TCR beta chain came from a study of cytomegalovirus exposure and HLA in healthy donors. On this clone: Its antigen is still unknown.

J was trimmed by 3 bases and V by 4 bases; bases with no gene match: 13. Germline CDR1 reads LNHDA; CDR2 reads SQIVND (reference sequence). CDR3 length: 18 residues. Researchers ran the PCR with 60 Vbeta and 13 Jbeta primers. Assay: immunoSEQ multiplex PCR; the TCRdb copy retains only in-frame clones and omits some. The data show approximately 220,000 clones, with roughly 80% seen just once and about 3.1% held by the top ten. Study outcomes and limitations: Analyzed later, association rates of TCRs varied across HLA loci, with DRB1 most and HLA-C fewest. Per a later analysis, HLA-associated TCR beta chains showed more clonal expansion than other, equally common TCR beta chains.

This chain links TRBV19 with TRBJ1-2; 11 bases map to TRBD1. Sequenced sample: PBMCs. The clonotype comes from a man aged 30-40 years in good health and CMV-seronegative. As DNA, the CDR3 is TGTGCCAGTAGTACAATATCGGGGACAGGGGGTAGGGACTATGGCTACACCTTC. Protein sequence: CASSTISGTGGRDYGYTF.